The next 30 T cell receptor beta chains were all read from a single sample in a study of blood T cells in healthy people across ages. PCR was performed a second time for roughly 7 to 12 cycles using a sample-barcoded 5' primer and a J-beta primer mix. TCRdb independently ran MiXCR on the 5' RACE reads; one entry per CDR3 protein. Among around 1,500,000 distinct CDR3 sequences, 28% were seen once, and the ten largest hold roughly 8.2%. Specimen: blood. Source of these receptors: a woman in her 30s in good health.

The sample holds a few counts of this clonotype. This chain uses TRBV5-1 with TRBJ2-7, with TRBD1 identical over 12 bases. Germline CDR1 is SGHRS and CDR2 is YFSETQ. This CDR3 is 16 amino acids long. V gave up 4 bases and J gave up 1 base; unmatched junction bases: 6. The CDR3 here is CASSTGTGGSSYEQYF. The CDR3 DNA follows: TGCGCCAGCAGCACGGGGACAGGGGGCTCGTCCTACGAGCAGTACTTC.

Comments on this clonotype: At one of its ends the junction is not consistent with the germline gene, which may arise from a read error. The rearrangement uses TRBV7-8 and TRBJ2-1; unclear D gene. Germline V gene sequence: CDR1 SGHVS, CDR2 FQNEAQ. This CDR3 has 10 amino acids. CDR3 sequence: CTSSDIRWFF. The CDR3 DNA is TGTACCAGCAGCGACATTCGGTGGTTCTTC.

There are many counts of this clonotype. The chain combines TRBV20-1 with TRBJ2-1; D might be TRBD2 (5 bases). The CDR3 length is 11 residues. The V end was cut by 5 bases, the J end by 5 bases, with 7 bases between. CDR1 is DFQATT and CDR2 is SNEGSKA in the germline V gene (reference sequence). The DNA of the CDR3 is TGCAGTGCTGTGCGGGACAATGAGCAGTTCTTC. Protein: CSAVRDNEQFF.

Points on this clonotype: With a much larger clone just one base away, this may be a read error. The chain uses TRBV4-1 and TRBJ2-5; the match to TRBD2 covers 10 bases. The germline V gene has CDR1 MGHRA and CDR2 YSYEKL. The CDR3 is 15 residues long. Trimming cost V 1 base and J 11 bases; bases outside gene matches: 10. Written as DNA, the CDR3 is TGCGCCAGCAGCCAAGCTAGTCGTAGCGGGGGGTTGCAGTACTTC. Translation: CASSQASRSGGLQYF.

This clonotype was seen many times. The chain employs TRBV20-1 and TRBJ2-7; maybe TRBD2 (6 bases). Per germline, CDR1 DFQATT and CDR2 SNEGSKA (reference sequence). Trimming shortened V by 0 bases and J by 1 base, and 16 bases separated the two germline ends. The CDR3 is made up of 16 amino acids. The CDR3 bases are TGCAGTGCTAGAGATGGCGGAAAAGGAGGGTCCTACGAGCAGTACTTC. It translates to CSARDGGKGGSYEQYF.

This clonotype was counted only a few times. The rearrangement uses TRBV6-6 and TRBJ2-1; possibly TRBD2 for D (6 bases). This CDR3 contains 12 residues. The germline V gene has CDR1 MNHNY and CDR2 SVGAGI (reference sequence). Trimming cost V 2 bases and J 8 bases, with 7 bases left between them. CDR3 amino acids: CASSYREDEQFF. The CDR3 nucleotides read TGTGCCAGCAGTTACAGGGAGGATGAGCAGTTCTTC.

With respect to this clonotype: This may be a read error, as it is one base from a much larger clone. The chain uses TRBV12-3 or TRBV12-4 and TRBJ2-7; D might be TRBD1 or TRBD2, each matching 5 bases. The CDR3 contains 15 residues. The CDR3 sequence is CASSSRESSSYGQYF. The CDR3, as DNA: TGTGCCAGCAGTTCCAGGGAATCTAGCTCCTACGGGCAGTACTTC.

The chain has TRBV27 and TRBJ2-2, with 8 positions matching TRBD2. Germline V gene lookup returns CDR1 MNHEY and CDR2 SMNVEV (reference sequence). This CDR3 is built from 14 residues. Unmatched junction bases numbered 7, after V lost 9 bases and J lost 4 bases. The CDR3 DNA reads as TGTGCCAGTTTTGATCGGGAGGGCACCGGGGAGCTGTTTTTT. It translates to CASFDREGTGELFF.

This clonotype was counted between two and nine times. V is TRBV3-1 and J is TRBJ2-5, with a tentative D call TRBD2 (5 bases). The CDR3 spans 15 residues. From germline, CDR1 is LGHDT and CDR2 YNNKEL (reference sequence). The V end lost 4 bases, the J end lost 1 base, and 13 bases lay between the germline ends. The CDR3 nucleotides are TGTGCCAGCAGCCGAGGGTCGATAGGCCAAGAGACCCAGTACTTC. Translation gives CASSRGSIGQETQYF.

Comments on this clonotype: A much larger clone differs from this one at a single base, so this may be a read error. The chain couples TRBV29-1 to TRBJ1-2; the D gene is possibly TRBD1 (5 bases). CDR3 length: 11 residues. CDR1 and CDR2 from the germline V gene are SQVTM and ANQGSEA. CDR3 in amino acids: CSVPRGYGYIF. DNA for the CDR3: TGCAGCGTCCCCCGGGGGTATGGCTACATCTTC.

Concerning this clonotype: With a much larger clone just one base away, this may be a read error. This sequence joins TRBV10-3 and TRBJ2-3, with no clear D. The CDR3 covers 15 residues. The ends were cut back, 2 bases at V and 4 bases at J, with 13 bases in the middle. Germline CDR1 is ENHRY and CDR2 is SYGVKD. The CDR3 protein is CAISEGVKSADTQYF. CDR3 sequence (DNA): TGTGCCATCAGTGAGGGCGTTAAGTCCGCAGATACGCAGTATTTT.

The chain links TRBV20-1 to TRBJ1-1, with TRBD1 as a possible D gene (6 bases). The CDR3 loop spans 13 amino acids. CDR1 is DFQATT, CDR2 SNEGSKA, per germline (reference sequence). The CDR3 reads CSYLNRERTEAFF. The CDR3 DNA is TGCAGCTACTTAAACAGGGAGCGGACTGAAGCTTTCTTT.

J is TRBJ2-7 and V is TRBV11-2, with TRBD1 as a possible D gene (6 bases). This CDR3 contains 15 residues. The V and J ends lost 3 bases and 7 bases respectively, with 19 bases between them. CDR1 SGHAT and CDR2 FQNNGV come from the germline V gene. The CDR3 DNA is TGTGCCAGCAGCTTCTCAGGGGCTAATTACAATGAGCAGTACTTC. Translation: CASSFSGANYNEQYF.

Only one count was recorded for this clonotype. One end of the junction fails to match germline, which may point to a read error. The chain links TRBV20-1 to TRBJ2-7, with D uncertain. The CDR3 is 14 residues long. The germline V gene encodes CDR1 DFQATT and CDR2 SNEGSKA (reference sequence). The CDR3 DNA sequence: TGCGGTGCCCGAGCTCTTGTGGGCTCCTACGAGCAGTACTTC. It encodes CGARALVGSYEQYF.

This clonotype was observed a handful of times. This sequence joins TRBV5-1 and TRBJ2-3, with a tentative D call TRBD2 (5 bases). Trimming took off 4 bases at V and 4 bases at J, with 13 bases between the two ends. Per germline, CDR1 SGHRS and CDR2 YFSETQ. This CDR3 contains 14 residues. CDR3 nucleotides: TGCGCCAGCAGCAAAGCGGTGGGCCCAGATACGCAGTATTTT. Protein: CASSKAVGPDTQYF.

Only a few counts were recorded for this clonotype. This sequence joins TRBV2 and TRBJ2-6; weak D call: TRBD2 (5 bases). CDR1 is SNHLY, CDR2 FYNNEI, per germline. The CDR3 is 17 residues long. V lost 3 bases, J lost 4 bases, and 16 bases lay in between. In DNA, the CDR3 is TGTGCCAGCAGTGAGAATGAGGTAGCGTCCGGGGCCAACGTCCTGACTTTC. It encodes CASSENEVASGANVLTF.

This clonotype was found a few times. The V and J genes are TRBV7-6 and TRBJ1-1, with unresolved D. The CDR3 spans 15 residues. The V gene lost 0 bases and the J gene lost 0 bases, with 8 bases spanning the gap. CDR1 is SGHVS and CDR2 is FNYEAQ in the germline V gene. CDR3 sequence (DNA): TGTGCCAGCAGCTTAGCCCCGACATTGAACACTGAAGCTTTCTTT. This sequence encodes CASSLAPTLNTEAFF. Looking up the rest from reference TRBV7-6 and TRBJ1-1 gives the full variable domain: GAGVSQSPRYKVTKRGQDVALRCDPISGHVSLYWYRQALGQGPEFLTYFNYEAQQDKSGLPNDRFSAERPEGSISTLTIQRTEQRDSAMYRCASSLAPTLNTEAFFGQGTRLTVV.

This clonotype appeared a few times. CDR3 sequence: CASSQRGGPLYEQYF. The CDR3 DNA sequence: TGTGCCAGCAGCCAGAGGGGGGGCCCTTTATACGAGCAGTACTTC. The V and J genes are TRBV7-3 and TRBJ2-7; maybe TRBD2 (7 bases). CDR1 is SGHTA and CDR2 is FQGTGA in the germline V gene. Trimming cost V 5 bases and J 4 bases, with 18 bases left between them. The CDR3 consists of 15 residues.

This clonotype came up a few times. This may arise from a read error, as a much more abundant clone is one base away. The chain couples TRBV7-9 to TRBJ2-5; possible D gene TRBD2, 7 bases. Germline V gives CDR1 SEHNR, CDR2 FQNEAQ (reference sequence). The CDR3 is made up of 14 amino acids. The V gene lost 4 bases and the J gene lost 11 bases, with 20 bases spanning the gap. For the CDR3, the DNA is TGTGCCAGCAGCTCTAGCGGCAGCAAGGGGGGGCAGTACTTC. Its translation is CASSSSGSKGGQYF.

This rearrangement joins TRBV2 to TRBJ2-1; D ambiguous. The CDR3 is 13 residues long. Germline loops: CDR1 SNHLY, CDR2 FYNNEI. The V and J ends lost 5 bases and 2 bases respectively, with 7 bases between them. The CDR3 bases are TGTGCCAGCAGTCCAATTACCTACAATGAGCAGTTCTTC. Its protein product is CASSPITYNEQFF. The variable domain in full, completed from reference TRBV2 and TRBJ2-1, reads EPEVTQTPSHQVTQMGQEVILRCVPISNHLYFYWYRQILGQKVEFLVSFYNNEISEKSEIFDDQFSVERPDGSNFTLKIRSTKLEDSAMYFCASSPITYNEQFFGPGTRLTVL.

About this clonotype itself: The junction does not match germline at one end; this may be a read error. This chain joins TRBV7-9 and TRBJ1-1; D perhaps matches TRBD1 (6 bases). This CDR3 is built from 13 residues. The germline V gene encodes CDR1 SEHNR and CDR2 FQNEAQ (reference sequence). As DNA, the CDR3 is TGTGCCAGCAGCTTAGCCCAGGGGACTGAAGTTTTCTTT. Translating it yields CASSLAQGTEVFF.

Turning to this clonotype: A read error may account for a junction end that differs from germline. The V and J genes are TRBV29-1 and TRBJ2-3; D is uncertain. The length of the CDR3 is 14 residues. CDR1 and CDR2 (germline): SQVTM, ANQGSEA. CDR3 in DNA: TGCAGCGTTGATGCTTCTCCGATCACAAATACGCAGTATTTT. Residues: CSVDASPITNTQYF.

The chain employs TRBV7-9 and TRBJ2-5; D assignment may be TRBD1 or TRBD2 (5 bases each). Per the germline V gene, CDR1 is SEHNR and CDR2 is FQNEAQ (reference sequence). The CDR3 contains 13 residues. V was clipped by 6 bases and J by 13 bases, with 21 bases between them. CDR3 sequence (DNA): TGTGCCAGCAGGACCGGGACGGATTACGAGCGGTACTTC. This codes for CASRTGTDYERYF.

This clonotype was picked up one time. The CDR3 reads CASRRISGPYNEQFF. The CDR3 bases are TGTGCCAGCAGGAGAATCAGCGGCCCCTACAATGAGCAGTTCTTC. The rearrangement joins TRBV27 to TRBJ2-1; D might be TRBD2 (5 bases). Germline V gene lookup returns CDR1 MNHEY and CDR2 SMNVEV (reference sequence). The CDR3 totals 15 residues. V lost 6 bases to trimming and J lost 2 bases, with 14 bases between them.

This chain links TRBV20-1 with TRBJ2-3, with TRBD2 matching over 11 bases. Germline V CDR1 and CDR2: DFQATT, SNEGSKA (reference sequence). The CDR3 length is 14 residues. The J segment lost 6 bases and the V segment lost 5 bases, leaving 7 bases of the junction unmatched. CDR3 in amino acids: CSAPSSGGRDTQYF. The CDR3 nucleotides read TGCAGTGCTCCCTCTAGCGGGGGGAGGGATACGCAGTATTTT.

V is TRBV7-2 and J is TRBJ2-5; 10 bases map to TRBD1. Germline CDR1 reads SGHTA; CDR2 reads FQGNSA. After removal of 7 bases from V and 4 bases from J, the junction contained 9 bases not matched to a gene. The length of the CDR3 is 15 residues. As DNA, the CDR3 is TGTGCCAGCAACAATAGGGACAGGGGATCAGAGACCCAGTACTTC. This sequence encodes CASNNRDRGSETQYF.

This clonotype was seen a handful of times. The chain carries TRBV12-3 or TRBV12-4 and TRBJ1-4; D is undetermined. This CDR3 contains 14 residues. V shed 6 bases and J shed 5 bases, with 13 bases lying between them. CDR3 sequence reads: CASSRRAGNEKLFF. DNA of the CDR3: TGTGCCAGCAGCCGCCGGGCGGGGAATGAAAAACTGTTTTTT.

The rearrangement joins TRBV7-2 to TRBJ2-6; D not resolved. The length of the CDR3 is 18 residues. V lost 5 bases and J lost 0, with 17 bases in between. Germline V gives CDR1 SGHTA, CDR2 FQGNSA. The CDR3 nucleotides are TGTGCCAGCAGCCCATGGTCGGCCCGTTACTCTGGGGCCAACGTCCTGACTTTC. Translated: CASSPWSARYSGANVLTF.

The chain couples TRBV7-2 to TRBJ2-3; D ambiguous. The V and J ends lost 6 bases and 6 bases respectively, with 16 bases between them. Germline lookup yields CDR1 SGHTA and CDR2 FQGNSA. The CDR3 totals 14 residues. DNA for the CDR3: TGTGCCAGCAGGGAGATGTTAGTCGTGGATACGCAGTATTTT. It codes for CASREMLVVDTQYF. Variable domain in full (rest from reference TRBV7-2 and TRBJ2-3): GAGVSQSPSNKVTEKGKDVELRCDPISGHTALYWYRQSLGQGLEFLIYFQGNSAPDKSGLPSDRFSAERTGGSVSTLTIQRTQQEDSAVYLCASREMLVVDTQYFGPGTRLTVL.

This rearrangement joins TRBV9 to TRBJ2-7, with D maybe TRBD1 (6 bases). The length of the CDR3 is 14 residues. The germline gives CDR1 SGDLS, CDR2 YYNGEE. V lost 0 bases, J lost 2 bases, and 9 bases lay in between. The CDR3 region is CASSVDRVPYEQYF. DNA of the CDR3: TGTGCCAGCAGCGTAGACAGGGTTCCCTACGAGCAGTACTTC.